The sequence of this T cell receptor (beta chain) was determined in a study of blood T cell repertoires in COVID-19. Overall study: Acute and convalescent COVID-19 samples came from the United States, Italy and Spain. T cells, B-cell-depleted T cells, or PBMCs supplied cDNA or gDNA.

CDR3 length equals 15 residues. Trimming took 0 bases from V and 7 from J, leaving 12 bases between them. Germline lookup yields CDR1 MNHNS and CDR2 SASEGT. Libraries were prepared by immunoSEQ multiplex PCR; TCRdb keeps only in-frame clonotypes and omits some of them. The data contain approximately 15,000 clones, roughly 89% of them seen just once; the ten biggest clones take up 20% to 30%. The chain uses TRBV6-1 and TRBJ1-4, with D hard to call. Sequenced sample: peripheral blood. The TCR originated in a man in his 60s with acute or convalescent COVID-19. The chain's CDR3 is CASSEAAGFGEKLFF. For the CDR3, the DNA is TGTGCCAGCAGTGAAGCGGCGGGGTTCGGTGAAAAACTGTTTTTT.